The 22 T cell receptor beta chains in this list originate from one sample, sequenced in a study of long-term antiretroviral therapy in people with HIV. immunoSEQ v3.0 was run at survey level. Some clones are missing from TCRdb's copy, which holds only in-frame ones; the method was immunoSEQ multiplex PCR. The sample shows 25,000 to 35,000 clones, 70% to 90% of them seen only once. Here the sequenced sample was unsorted PBMCs, taken 0.8 years before starting antiretroviral therapy. The receptors were gathered from a young man with HIV.

The V gene is TRBV2, the J gene TRBJ2-1; TRBD2 aligns across 12 bases. This CDR3 comprises 13 residues. V shed 6 bases, J shed 8 bases, and the junction held 2 bases outside the gene matches. CDR1 and CDR2 from the germline V gene are SNHLY and FYNNEI. The CDR3: CASRGLAGYEQFF. The CDR3 coding sequence is TGTGCCAGCAGGGGACTAGCGGGCTATGAGCAGTTCTTC. Variable domain in full (rest from reference TRBV2 and TRBJ2-1): EPEVTQTPSHQVTQMGQEVILRCVPISNHLYFYWYRQILGQKVEFLVSFYNNEISEKSEIFDDQFSVERPDGSNFTLKIRSTKLEDSAMYFCASRGLAGYEQFFGPGTRLTVL.

The chain uses TRBV6-1 and TRBJ1-5; D unclear. Trimming left V 4 bases short and J 0 bases short, with 16 bases between. Germline-derived CDR1 and CDR2 are MNHNS and SASEGT. The CDR3 has 17 residues. CDR3 bases: TGTGCCAGCAGTGGGGCGTGGAAGTTTGGTAGCAATCAGCCCCAGCATTTT. Translation gives CASSGAWKFGSNQPQHF.

The J gene is TRBJ2-5, the V gene TRBV15; no reliable D call. Germline assignment: CDR1 LNHNV and CDR2 YYDKDF (reference sequence). The CDR3 runs 15 residues. Trimming left V 0 bases short and J 2 bases short, with 10 bases between. CDR3 sequence: CATSREGRLQETQYF. Here the CDR3 DNA reads TGTGCCACCAGCAGAGAAGGACGGCTTCAAGAGACCCAGTACTTC.

V is TRBV4-3 and J is TRBJ1-4; D is unclear. Trimming cost V 0 bases and J 0 bases, with 17 bases left between them. Germline V gives CDR1 LGHNA, CDR2 YSLEER. CDR3 length equals 19 residues. CDR3 nucleotides: TGCGCCAGCAGCCAAGATGGCCCCACAGATTTTGCAACTAATGAAAAACTGTTTTTT. It specifies CASSQDGPTDFATNEKLFF.

This clone was seen a single time. The chain employs TRBV9 and TRBJ2-3, with D possibly being TRBD1 or TRBD2 (5 bases each). Germline CDR1 reads SGDLS; CDR2 reads YYNGEE. V was trimmed by 2 bases and J by 0 bases, leaving 16 bases between them. The CDR3 extends over 17 amino acids. The CDR3 sequence: CASSVGGDRMSTDTQYF. The CDR3, as DNA: TGTGCCAGCAGCGTTGGTGGGGACCGAATGAGCACAGATACGCAGTATTTT.

This sequence joins TRBV25-1 and TRBJ1-3; D perhaps matches TRBD1 (5 bases). The V end was cut by 6 bases, the J end by 0 bases, with 15 bases between. Germline loops: CDR1 MGHDK, CDR2 SYGVNS. The CDR3 consists of 16 residues. CDR3 DNA: TGTGCCAGCAGGTCCAGGGCTACCCACTCTGGAAACACCATATATTTT. This translates into CASRSRATHSGNTIYF. Looking up the rest from reference TRBV25-1 and TRBJ1-3 gives the full variable domain: EADIYQTPRYLVIGTGKKITLECSQTMGHDKMYWYQQDPGMELHLIHYSYGVNSTEKGDLSSESTVSRIRTEHFPLTLESARPSHTSQYLCASRSRATHSGNTIYFGEGSWLTVV.

This clone was recorded once. The rearrangement joins TRBV5-4 to TRBJ2-7; 7 bases are a match to TRBD1. Germline-derived CDR1 and CDR2 are SGHNT and YYREEE (reference sequence). V shed 3 bases and J 6 bases; nucleotides not matched to a gene: 6. This CDR3 region has 13 residues. Here the CDR3 DNA reads TGTGCCAGCAGCTGGACAGGCGGGCCCGAGCAGTACTTC. Translated: CASSWTGGPEQYF. The full variable domain, with the rest looked up from reference TRBV5-4 and TRBJ2-7, is ETGVTQSPTHLIKTRGQQVTLRCSSQSGHNTVSWYQQALGQGPQFIFQYYREEENGRGNFPPRFSGLQFPNYSSELNVNALELDDSALYLCASSWTGGPEQYFGPGTRLTVT.

This clone turned up a few times. V usage is TRBV6-6 and J usage is TRBJ1-5; D ambiguous. The germline CDR1 and CDR2 sequences are MNHNY and SVGAGI (reference sequence). This CDR3 comprises 15 residues. V was pared by 1 base and J by 5 bases, with 12 bases between. CDR3 DNA sequence: TGTGCCAGCAGTTACTGGGGAAGTAGGGATCAGCCCCAGCATTTT. This gives the protein CASSYWGSRDQPQHF.

The chain combines TRBV9 with TRBJ2-3; no reliable D call. CDR1 and CDR2 from the germline V gene are SGDLS and YYNGEE. CDR3 length equals 16 residues. The germline V and J ends were trimmed by 0 bases and 8 bases, with 19 bases remaining between them. Here the CDR3 reads CASSVEATRVTRTQYF. The CDR3 DNA reads TGTGCCAGCAGCGTAGAGGCCACCCGGGTCACGCGTACGCAGTATTTT.

In nucleotides, the CDR3 is TGTGCCAGCAGTGACGGGGGCACTGAAGCTTTCTTT. It specifies CASSDGGTEAFF. This chain joins TRBV2 and TRBJ1-1; tentative D call: TRBD1 (5 bases). The germline V and J ends were trimmed by 3 bases and 4 bases, with 6 bases remaining between them. The CDR3 spans 12 residues. Germline assignment: CDR1 SNHLY and CDR2 FYNNEI.

The rearrangement links TRBV12-5 to TRBJ1-2; 8 bases agree with TRBD1. With 3 bases clipped from V and 10 bases from J, the junction kept 4 bases outside the gene matches. The V gene's germline CDR1 is LGHNT and CDR2 FRNRAP. This CDR3 spans 12 amino acids. The CDR3 loop is CASGFRTGTYTF. In DNA form, the CDR3 reads TGTGCTAGTGGTTTTAGGACAGGGACCTACACCTTC.

The gene calls are TRBV10-3 and TRBJ2-2; TRBD2 agrees at 10 bases. CDR3 length: 18 amino acids. V was pared by 11 bases and J by 4 bases, with 19 bases of the junction left unmatched. Germline V gene data show CDR1 as ENHRY and CDR2 as SYGVKD. The DNA of the CDR3 is TGTGCCGTCCCCCTTCTAGCGGGGGAAACAGAGGTCACCGGGGAGCTGTTTTTT. This translates into CAVPLLAGETEVTGELFF.

The V gene is TRBV18, the J gene TRBJ1-5; 8 bases line up with TRBD1. The ends lost 6 bases at V and 1 base at J; junction bases unmatched: 5. In germline, CDR1 is KGHSH, CDR2 LQKENI. The CDR3 sequence is 15 residues long. The CDR3 protein is CASSSTGGSNQPQHF. CDR3 nucleotides: TGTGCCAGCTCGTCAACAGGGGGAAGCAATCAGCCCCAGCATTTT. The whole variable domain, filled in from reference TRBV18 and TRBJ1-5, reads NAGVMQNPRHLVRRRGQEARLRCSPMKGHSHVYWYRQLPEEGLKFMVYLQKENIIDESGMPKERFSAEFPKEGPSILRIQQVVRGDSAAYFCASSSTGGSNQPQHFGDGTRLSIL.

The chain carries TRBV5-5 and TRBJ2-7; D is perhaps TRBD2 (5 bases). Germline CDR1 reads SGHKS; CDR2 reads YYEKEE (reference sequence). V lost 2 bases to trimming and J lost 7 bases, with 13 bases between them. This CDR3 comprises 13 residues. CDR3: CASSFDLATEQYF. The CDR3 nucleotides are TGTGCCAGCAGCTTTGATCTAGCAACGGAGCAGTACTTC.

V gene TRBV7-3 combines with J gene TRBJ2-1; weak D call: TRBD2 (6 bases). The V end was cut by 0 bases, the J end by 4 bases, with 13 bases between. This CDR3 is built from 16 residues. The germline CDR1 and CDR2 sequences are SGHTA and FQGTGA. CDR3 sequence: CASSLTTGDLYNEQFF. The CDR3 DNA reads as TGTGCCAGCAGCTTAACAACGGGGGACCTTTACAATGAGCAGTTCTTC. The full variable domain, in which reference TRBV7-3 and TRBJ2-1 provide the parts outside the CDR3, is GAGVSQTPSNKVTEKGKYVELRCDPISGHTALYWYRQSLGQGPEFLIYFQGTGAADDSGLPNDRFFAVRPEGSVSTLKIQRTERGDSAVYLCASSLTTGDLYNEQFFGPGTRLTVL.

The chain couples TRBV27 to TRBJ2-7, with 7 positions matching TRBD1. The germline CDR1 and CDR2 sequences are MNHEY and SMNVEV (reference sequence). CDR3 length: 15 amino acids. Trimming at V came to 6 bases and at J to 4 bases, leaving 12 bases not matched to a gene. The CDR3 here is CASRETGFPIYEQYF. As DNA, the CDR3 is TGTGCCAGCAGAGAGACAGGGTTCCCAATTTACGAGCAGTACTTC.

The chain uses TRBV5-1 and TRBJ2-5; D not resolved. The CDR3 contains 17 residues. Trimming took 0 bases from V and 5 from J, leaving 20 bases between them. Germline assignment: CDR1 SGHRS and CDR2 YFSETQ. The CDR3: CASSLARKIIAEETQYF. DNA of the CDR3: TGCGCCAGCAGCTTGGCCCGGAAAATCATTGCCGAGGAGACCCAGTACTTC.

The rearrangement links TRBV27 to TRBJ1-2; the match to TRBD1 covers 9 bases. This CDR3 has 13 amino acids. The V and J ends lost 5 bases and 7 bases, in that order; junction bases with no gene match: 5. Germline values: CDR1 MNHEY, CDR2 SMNVEV (reference sequence). The chain's CDR3 is CASSPGQGRGYTF. In nucleotides, the CDR3 is TGTGCCAGCAGTCCGGGACAGGGACGTGGCTACACCTTC.

The chain recombines TRBV5-1 with TRBJ1-2; D gene uncertain. Germline V gene lookup returns CDR1 SGHRS and CDR2 YFSETQ. This CDR3 spans 14 amino acids. The germline V and J ends were trimmed by 0 bases and 8 bases, with 14 bases remaining between them. This chain's CDR3 is CASSLADPSEGYTF. DNA for the CDR3: TGCGCCAGCAGCTTGGCCGACCCTTCGGAAGGCTACACCTTC.

This sequence joins TRBV13 and TRBJ2-1; 7 bases fit TRBD2. The germline V gene has CDR1 PRHDT and CDR2 FYEKMQ (reference sequence). With V trimmed by 1 base and J by 7 bases, 7 bases remained unmatched. The CDR3 spans 15 residues. The CDR3 spells CASSLAAGVLNEQFF. DNA for the CDR3: TGTGCCAGCAGCTTAGCGGCGGGAGTTCTAAATGAGCAGTTCTTC.

This clone was observed a single time. The chain joins TRBV6-5 to TRBJ1-2, with D possibly being TRBD1 (6 bases). There are 14 residues in the CDR3. Looked up from germline, CDR1 is MNHEY and CDR2 is SVGAGI. The V end was cut by 1 base, the J end by 6 bases, with 12 bases between. CDR3 residues: CASSYLGRGNGYTF. The CDR3 DNA reads as TGTGCCAGCAGTTACTTGGGCAGGGGAAATGGCTACACCTTC.

The chain recombines TRBV30 with TRBJ1-5; tentatively, D is TRBD1 (6 bases). Germline assignment: CDR1 GTSNPN and CDR2 SVGIG (reference sequence). Trimming stripped 1 base from V and 2 bases from J, with 15 bases between. This CDR3 contains 16 residues. The CDR3 protein is CAWSGFRGSGNQPQHF. DNA for the CDR3: TGTGCCTGGAGTGGATTCAGGGGATCGGGCAATCAGCCCCAGCATTTT.